Included here is one T cell receptor (beta chain) sequence, with context. Its antigen is unknown. This specimen comes from a study of shared clonotypes between healthy human individuals. Study context: Per donor, CD8 memory used one plate, CD8 naive used two, CD4 memory used three and CD4 naive used three.

Trimming at V came to 0 bases and at J to 5 bases, leaving 6 bases not matched to a gene. Germline-derived CDR1 and CDR2 are SGHNT and YENEEA. The CDR3 sequence is 17 residues long. Donors had no recently reported acute infections or vaccinations and were HIV-negative. Study-wide points: Shared across a handful of donors were about 4.8% of the naive CD4 clonotypes.

An approximately 200 ng quantity of DNA, 25,000 to 30,000 T cell genomes, went into the sorted-subset replicate PCRs. This table comes from immunoSEQ multiplex PCR, and its TCRdb copy is limited to in-frame clones, with some not included. The repertoire has 2,500,000 or so clones, roughly 93% of them found once; the top ten carry 0.36%. The J gene is TRBJ2-1, the V gene TRBV11-3; 11 bases line up with TRBD1. The sequence came from a man in his late teens or twenties in good health. Some clones in this sample may be carry-over from other donors' samples. Material: naive CD4+ T cells from PBMCs. Subset noted: CD45RA+ positively selected. Written as DNA, the CDR3 is TGTGCCAGCAGCTTAGATCGGGGACAGGGGGGCGACAATGAGCAGTTCTTC. Translating gives CASSLDRGQGGDNEQFF.